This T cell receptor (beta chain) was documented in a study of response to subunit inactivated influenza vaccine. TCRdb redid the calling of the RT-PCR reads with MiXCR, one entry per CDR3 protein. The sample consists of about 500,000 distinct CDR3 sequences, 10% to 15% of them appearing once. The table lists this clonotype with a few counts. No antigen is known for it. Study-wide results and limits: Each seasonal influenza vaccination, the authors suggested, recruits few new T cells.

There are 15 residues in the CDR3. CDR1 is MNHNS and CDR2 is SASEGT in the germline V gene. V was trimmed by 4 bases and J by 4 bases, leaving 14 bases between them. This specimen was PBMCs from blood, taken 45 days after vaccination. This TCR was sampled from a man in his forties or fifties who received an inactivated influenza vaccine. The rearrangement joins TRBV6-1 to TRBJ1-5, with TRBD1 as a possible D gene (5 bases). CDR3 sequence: CASSVNRDWNQPQHF. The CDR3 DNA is TGTGCCAGCAGTGTTAACCGGGACTGGAATCAGCCCCAGCATTTT.